The T cell receptor (beta chain) under discussion was sequenced for a study of cytomegalovirus exposure and HLA in healthy donors. Points from the study as a whole: One cluster of highly shared sequence variants probably arose as a sequencing artifact. In a later analysis, DRB1 alleles had the most associated TCRs; HLA-C alleles the fewest. CMV serostatus alone was available as immune exposure information. Later work found most CMV-associated TCR beta chains apparently HLA-restricted.

Details on this clone: Its antigen is unknown.

Per the germline V gene, CDR1 is MNHEY and CDR2 is SVGAGI. V shed 6 bases, J shed 4 bases, and the junction held 8 bases outside the gene matches. The CDR3 totals 14 residues. It was with 60 Vbeta and 13 Jbeta primers that the PCR ran. TCRdb's table, derived via immunoSEQ multiplex PCR, lists solely in-frame clones and lacks some. The repertoire has around 190,000 clones, roughly four fifths of them found once; the top ten carry about 3.5%. The sequence was collected from a man in his forties in good health and CMV-seropositive. The J gene is TRBJ1-1, the V gene TRBV6-5; 7 nucleotides align to TRBD1. Input material: PBMCs. CDR3 loop: CASSLTQGGTEAFF. The CDR3 DNA reads as TGTGCCAGCAGCCTCACGCAGGGGGGCACTGAAGCTTTCTTT.